A selection of T cell receptor beta chains follows, all from one sample in a study of T-cell memory formation after mild COVID-19. A single record per CDR3 protein comes from TCRdb applying MiXCR to the 5' RACE reads. In the table there are about 350,000 distinct CDR3 sequences, 28% of which are singletons. Sequenced input: PBMCs or a T cell subset sorted from them (not recorded which). The receptors stem from an adult woman who had mild COVID-19 (a few samples of this study predate the infection). Cell type and time point are not known. Each CDR3 is given with its conserved first and last residue. The D gene is left open where the match is weak. The size field is filled for only some rows; it gives once, few, many or a size class.

d_call,cdr3_length,j_call,clone_size,v_call,cdr3_nt,cdr3_aa
TRBD1,12,TRBJ2-7,few,TRBV30,TGTGCCTGGGACAGGGAAGTCGGTGAGCAGTACTTC,CAWDREVGEQYF
TRBD1,14,TRBJ2-5,medium-sized,TRBV29-1,TGCAGCGTACGTGAGACAGGGGTTTTGGAGACCCAGTACTTC,CSVRETGVLETQYF
-,15,TRBJ2-3,-,TRBV5-6,TGTGCCAGCAGCTTGGAACAGTATAGCACAGATACGCAGTATTTT,CASSLEQYSTDTQYF
-,10,TRBJ2-1,-,TRBV29-1,TGCAGCGTTTATGGGGATGAGCAGTTCTTC,CSVYGDEQFF
-,11,TRBJ2-7,many,TRBV3-1,TGTGCCAGCAGTCGTACCTACGAGCAGTACTTC,CASSRTYEQYF
-,14,TRBJ1-1,-,TRBV5-1,TGCGCCAGCAGCTGGGCGGGACGGGGCGGCGAAGCTTTCTTT,CASSWAGRGGEAFF
-,14,TRBJ2-1,few,TRBV7-8,TGTGCCAGCAGCTTAGCGGAACACAGTAATGAGCAGTTCTTC,CASSLAEHSNEQFF
-,10,TRBJ1-1,-,TRBV12-3/TRBV12-4,TGTGCCAGCAGTCAGGGTGAAGCTTTCTTT,CASSQGEAFF
TRBD2,15,TRBJ2-7,-,TRBV4-1,TGCGCCAGCAAGAGCGGCGGGGGGTCCTCCTACGAGCAGTACTTC,CASKSGGGSSYEQYF
-,14,TRBJ1-2,-,TRBV4-3,TGCGCCAGCAGCCAAGCTGGCTGGAGCTATGGCTACACCTTC,CASSQAGWSYGYTF
-,17,TRBJ2-3,-,TRBV7-2,TGTGCCAGCAGCCTATCCGACGGACGGGCATCTGGAGATACGCAGTATTTT,CASSLSDGRASGDTQYF
-,13,TRBJ1-1,once,TRBV6-2/TRBV6-3,TGTGCCAGCAGTTACTCTGGCAGTTCCCAAGCTTTCTTT,CASSYSGSSQAFF
-,15,TRBJ2-7,few,TRBV20-1,TGCAGTGCTAGAGATCACCAAGGGGGGTCCTACGAGCAGTACTTC,CSARDHQGGSYEQYF
-,15,TRBJ2-7,-,TRBV7-2,TGTGCCAGCAGCTCCCCAGCGAGGGCCAACTACGAGCAGTACTTC,CASSSPARANYEQYF
TRBD1,12,TRBJ2-3,-,TRBV7-9,TGTGCCAGCAGCGACGGACAGGGCGAGCAGTATTTT,CASSDGQGEQYF
TRBD1,14,TRBJ1-2,-,TRBV19,TGTGCCAGTAGTATCGTGGACAGGGGTAGTGACTACACCTTC,CASSIVDRGSDYTF
-,13,TRBJ1-2,-,TRBV6-1,TGTGCCAGCAGTGAGACAGCTAACTATGGCTACACCTTC,CASSETANYGYTF
-,20,TRBJ2-4,-,TRBV7-5,-,CISVPETGTGTLLAKNIQYF
-,14,TRBJ1-2,-,TRBV7-2,TGTGCCAGCATTTGGGAGGGAGCTAACTATGGCTACACCTTC,CASIWEGANYGYTF
TRBD1,14,TRBJ2-3,few,TRBV15,TGTGCCACCAGCAGAGCACAGGGGCCAGATACGCAGTATTTT,CATSRAQGPDTQYF
-,15,TRBJ2-7,few,TRBV2,TGTGCCAGCAGTGGAAACCAGGGAAGGGGCTACGAGCAGTACTTC,CASSGNQGRGYEQYF
-,14,TRBJ2-5,few,TRBV7-9,TGTGCCAGCAGCTTAGTTGCGGACCAAGAGACCCAGTACTTC,CASSLVADQETQYF
-,22,TRBJ2-1,few,TRBV21-1,TGTGCCAGCAGCACAAGACTAGCAAAACCGGCCGCTGCACCGGCGTTATACAATGAGCAGTTCTTC,CASSTRLAKPAAAPALYNEQFF
-,15,TRBJ2-3,-,TRBV20-1,TGCAGTGCTTCCGACAGGAGAGAAACCACAGATACGCAGTATTTT,CSASDRRETTDTQYF
TRBD1,16,TRBJ2-5,-,TRBV24-1,TGTGCCACCAGTGATTCAGACAGGGGGCGAGGAGAGACCCAGTACTTC,CATSDSDRGRGETQYF
-,16,TRBJ1-5,-,TRBV2,TGTGCCAGCAGCGGGGGTTTGGGGCTTCGGAATCAGCCCCAGCATTTT,CASSGGLGLRNQPQHF
-,15,TRBJ2-7,-,TRBV20-1,TGCAGTGCTAGAGATCTTTCGACGGCTGCCTTCGAGCAGTACTTC,CSARDLSTAAFEQYF
-,13,TRBJ1-1,many,TRBV14,TGTGCCAGCAGCGGACAGCTGAACACTGAAGCTTTCTTT,CASSGQLNTEAFF
TRBD1,13,TRBJ2-7,-,TRBV19,TGTGCCAGTAGTAAAATTACAGGGGACGAGCAGTACTTC,CASSKITGDEQYF
TRBD2,13,TRBJ2-1,few,TRBV12-3/TRBV12-4,TGTGCCAGCAGCTCCGGACTAGCGGATGAGCAGTTCTTC,CASSSGLADEQFF
TRBD1,15,TRBJ2-1,-,TRBV5-1,TGCGCCAGCAGCTCGGGACAGGGGGCGTGGAATGAGCAGTTCTTC,CASSSGQGAWNEQFF
-,13,TRBJ2-5,-,TRBV20-1,TGCAGTGCTAGAGAAAGGGGGGAGGAGACCCAGTACTTC,CSARERGEETQYF
-,14,TRBJ2-7,-,TRBV18,TGTGCCAGCTCACCTAAACATCGGTCCTACGAGCAGTACTTC,CASSPKHRSYEQYF
TRBD1,14,TRBJ1-5,many,TRBV12-3/TRBV12-4,TGTGCCAGCAGTAGGACAGGGGGCAATCAGCCCCAGCATTTT,CASSRTGGNQPQHF
-,15,TRBJ2-3,few,TRBV27,TGTGCCAGCAGTTCCCCAGGTGGGGGTATGGATACGCAGTATTTT,CASSSPGGGMDTQYF
-,15,TRBJ2-3,-,TRBV19,TGTGCCAGTAGTAGGGCCAAAGGGGCCACAGATACGCAGTATTTT,CASSRAKGATDTQYF
-,14,TRBJ2-7,once,TRBV7-2,TGTGCCAGCAGCTACGGGGACTGGGGCTACGAGCAGTACTTC,CASSYGDWGYEQYF
TRBD1,20,TRBJ2-6,-,TRBV2,TGTGCCAACAGTGAGATAACCGGGACAGCCCTAGGGACTGGGGCCAACGTCCTGACTTTC,CANSEITGTALGTGANVLTF
TRBD1,17,TRBJ1-6,-,TRBV7-9,TGTGCCAGCAGCTCCACAGGGGGGGCCGCCTATAATTCACCCCTCCACTTT,CASSSTGGAAYNSPLHF
TRBD2,19,TRBJ2-3,few,TRBV11-1,TGTGCCAGCAGCCCGGGGACTAGCGGGGGGGCCGGCGGCACAGATACGCAGTATTTT,CASSPGTSGGAGGTDTQYF
-,15,TRBJ2-4,few,TRBV20-1,TGCAGTGCTAGAGATTGGAGTGAATATAAAAACATTCAGTACTTC,CSARDWSEYKNIQYF
TRBD2,14,TRBJ2-3,-,TRBV7-9,TGTGCCAGCAGACTGACTAGCGGGAGAGGTACGCAGTATTTT,CASRLTSGRGTQYF
TRBD1,15,TRBJ2-7,few,TRBV15,TGTGCCACCAGCAGACCTTCCGGGACAGCCTACGAGCAGTACTTC,CATSRPSGTAYEQYF
TRBD1,15,TRBJ2-7,few,TRBV7-9,TGTGCCAGCAGCCGGAAACAGGGGATAACCTACGAGCAGTACTTC,CASSRKQGITYEQYF
TRBD2,15,TRBJ2-3,few,TRBV20-1,TGCAGTGCTCCGGGGACTAGCTGGGGAACAGATACGCAGTATTTT,CSAPGTSWGTDTQYF
-,14,TRBJ2-3,few,TRBV27,TGTGCCAGCAGTTTTGGCAGCCCCACAGATACGCAGTATTTT,CASSFGSPTDTQYF
-,15,TRBJ2-1,-,TRBV6-2/TRBV6-3,TGTGCCAGCACTCAGGACAGCTTTACCAACAATGAGCAGTTCTTC,CASTQDSFTNNEQFF
-,10,TRBJ2-1,-,TRBV12-3/TRBV12-4,TGTGCCAGCGGCGACCGTGAGCAGTTCTTC,CASGDREQFF
TRBD1,16,TRBJ2-3,-,TRBV7-2,TGTGCCAGCAGCCATAAGACAGGGGGGCTAACAGATACGCAGTATTTT,CASSHKTGGLTDTQYF
-,15,TRBJ2-2,-,TRBV29-1,TGCAGCGTTGAATATCGCAGTCGCAACACCGGGGAGCTGTTTTTT,CSVEYRSRNTGELFF
TRBD2,17,TRBJ2-3,few,TRBV6-5,TGTGCCAGCAGTTACGAAGCGGGGGGGCCTAGCACAGATACGCAGTATTTT,CASSYEAGGPSTDTQYF
-,16,TRBJ2-5,few,TRBV21-1,TGTGCCAGCAGCTCTCGACAGGGGAAAGCCCAAGAGACCCAGTACTTC,CASSSRQGKAQETQYF
-,14,TRBJ2-7,-,TRBV7-6,TGTGCCAGCAGTCCATGGAGGGACTCCTACGAGCAGTACTTC,CASSPWRDSYEQYF
TRBD1,15,TRBJ2-3,few,TRBV7-9,TGTGCCAGCAGCTCTACAGGGGGGACCACAGATACGCAGTATTTT,CASSSTGGTTDTQYF